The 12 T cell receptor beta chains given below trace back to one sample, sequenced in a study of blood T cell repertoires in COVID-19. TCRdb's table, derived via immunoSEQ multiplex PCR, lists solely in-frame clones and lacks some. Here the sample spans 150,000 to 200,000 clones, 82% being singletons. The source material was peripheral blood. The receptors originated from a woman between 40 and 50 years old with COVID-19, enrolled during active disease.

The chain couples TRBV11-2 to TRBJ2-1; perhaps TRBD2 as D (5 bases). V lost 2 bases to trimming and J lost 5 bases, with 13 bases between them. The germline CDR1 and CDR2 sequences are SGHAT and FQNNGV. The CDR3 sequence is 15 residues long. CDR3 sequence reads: CASSLSSSGDNEQFF. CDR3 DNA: TGTGCCAGCAGCTTAAGTTCCAGCGGTGACAATGAGCAGTTCTTC.

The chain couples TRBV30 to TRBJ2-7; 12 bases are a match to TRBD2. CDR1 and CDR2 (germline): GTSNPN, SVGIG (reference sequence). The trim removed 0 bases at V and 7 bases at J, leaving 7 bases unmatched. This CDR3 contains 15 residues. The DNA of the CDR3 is TGTGCCTGGAGTGTAAGACTAGCGGGGGCGGGGGAGCAGTACGTC. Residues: CAWSVRLAGAGEQYV.

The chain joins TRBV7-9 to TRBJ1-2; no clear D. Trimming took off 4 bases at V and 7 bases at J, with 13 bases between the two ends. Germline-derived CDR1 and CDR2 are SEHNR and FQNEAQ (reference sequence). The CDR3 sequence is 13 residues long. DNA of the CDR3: TGTGCCAGCAGCTATTCAAAACTCACTGGCTACACCTTC. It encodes CASSYSKLTGYTF.

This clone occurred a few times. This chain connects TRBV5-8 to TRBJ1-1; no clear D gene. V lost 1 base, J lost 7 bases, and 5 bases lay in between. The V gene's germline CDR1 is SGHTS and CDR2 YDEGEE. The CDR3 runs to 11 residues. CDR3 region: CASSLSFEAFF. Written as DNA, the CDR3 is TGTGCCAGCAGCTTGTCATTTGAAGCTTTCTTT. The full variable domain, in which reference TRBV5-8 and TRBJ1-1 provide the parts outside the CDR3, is EAGVTQSPTHLIKTRGQQATLRCSPISGHTSVYWYQQALGLGLQFLLWYDEGEERNRGNFPPRFSGRQFPNYSSELNVNALELEDSALYLCASSLSFEAFFGQGTRLTVV.

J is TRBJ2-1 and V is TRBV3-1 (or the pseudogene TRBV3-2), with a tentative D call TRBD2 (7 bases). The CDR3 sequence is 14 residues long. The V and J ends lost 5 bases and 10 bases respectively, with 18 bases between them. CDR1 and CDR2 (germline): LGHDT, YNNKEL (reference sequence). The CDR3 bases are TGTGCCAGCAGCTTCCGAGGGGGGGCAGGGGAGCAGTTCTTC. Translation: CASSFRGGAGEQFF.

The CDR3 coding sequence is TGTGCCAGCAGCAGTTCCGATTCACCCCTCCACTTT. Protein: CASSSSDSPLHF. This sequence joins TRBV6-5 and TRBJ1-6, with no clear D. V lost 6 bases, J lost 8 bases, and 8 bases lay in between. Germline V CDR1 and CDR2: MNHEY, SVGAGI. This CDR3 spans 12 amino acids.

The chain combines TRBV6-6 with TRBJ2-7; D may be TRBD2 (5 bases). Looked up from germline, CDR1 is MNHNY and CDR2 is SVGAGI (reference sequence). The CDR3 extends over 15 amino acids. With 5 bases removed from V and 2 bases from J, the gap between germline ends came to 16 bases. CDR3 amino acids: CASSAPRDLTYEQYF. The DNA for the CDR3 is TGTGCCAGCAGTGCCCCCCGGGATCTAACCTACGAGCAGTACTTC.

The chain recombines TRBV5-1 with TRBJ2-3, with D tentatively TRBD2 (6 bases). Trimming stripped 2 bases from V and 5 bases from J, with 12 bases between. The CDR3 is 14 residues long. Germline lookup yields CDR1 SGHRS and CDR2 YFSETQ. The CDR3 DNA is TGCGCCAGCAGCTTCGGGGGTGGAGAAGATACGCAGTATTTT. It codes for CASSFGGGEDTQYF.

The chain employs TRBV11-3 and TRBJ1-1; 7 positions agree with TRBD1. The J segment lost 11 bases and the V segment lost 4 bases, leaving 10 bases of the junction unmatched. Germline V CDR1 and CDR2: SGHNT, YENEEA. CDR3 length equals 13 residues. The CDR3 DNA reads TGTGCCAGCAGCTGGGACAGAGTTTCCGTGGCTTTCTTT. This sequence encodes CASSWDRVSVAFF.

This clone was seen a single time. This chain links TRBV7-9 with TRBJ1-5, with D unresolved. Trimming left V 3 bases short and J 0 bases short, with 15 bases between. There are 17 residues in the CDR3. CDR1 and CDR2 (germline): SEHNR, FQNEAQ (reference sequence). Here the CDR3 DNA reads TGTGCCAGCAGCTTCGCGGGAGACTGGTATAGCAATCAGCCCCAGCATTTT. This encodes CASSFAGDWYSNQPQHF.

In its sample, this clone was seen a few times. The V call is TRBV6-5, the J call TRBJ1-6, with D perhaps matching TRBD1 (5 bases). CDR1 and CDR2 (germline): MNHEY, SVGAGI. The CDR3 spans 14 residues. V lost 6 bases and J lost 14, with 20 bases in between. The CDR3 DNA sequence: TGTGCCAGCAGACTTCAAGACAGCCCTACCGCCCTCCACTTT. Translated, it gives CASRLQDSPTALHF.

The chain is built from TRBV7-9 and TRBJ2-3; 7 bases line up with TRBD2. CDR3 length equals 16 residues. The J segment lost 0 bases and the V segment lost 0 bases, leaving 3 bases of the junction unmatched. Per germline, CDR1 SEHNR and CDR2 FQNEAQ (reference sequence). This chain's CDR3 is CASSLARGSSTDTQYF. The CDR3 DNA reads TGTGCCAGCAGCTTAGCGCGCGGGAGTAGCACAGATACGCAGTATTTT.